Sequencing of this T cell receptor (beta chain) was carried out in a study of radiotherapy plus CTLA-4 blockade in lung cancer. Looking at the study overall: Objective response rate was over 15%; disease control rate, less than 40%. Overall study results and limits: The best predictor of response was reported to be early blood T cell clone dynamics, with interferon-beta.

Each patient with chemo-refractory metastatic non-small-cell lung cancer was treated with focal radiation plus CTLA-4 blockade using ipilimumab. The data were produced by immunoSEQ multiplex PCR, yet TCRdb's version contains in-frame clones alone and is incomplete. The sample consists of 81,000 or so clones, around 87% of them appearing once. Concerning this clone itself: What it binds is not known.

The TCR sequence derives from a human donor with non-small cell lung cancer who had stable disease on radiotherapy plus ipilimumab. Sample: peripheral blood, taken from a patient treated with radiotherapy plus ipilimumab.

The CDR3: CSAWGASSGNTIYF. The CDR3 nucleotides are TGCAGCGCCTGGGGGGCTAGTTCTGGAAACACCATATATTTT. The gene calls are TRBV29-1 and TRBJ1-3; TRBD1 might be the D (6 bases). CDR3 length: 14 residues. Germline V gene data show CDR1 as SQVTM and CDR2 as ANQGSEA. The V and J ends lost 7 bases and 1 base respectively, with 14 bases between them.